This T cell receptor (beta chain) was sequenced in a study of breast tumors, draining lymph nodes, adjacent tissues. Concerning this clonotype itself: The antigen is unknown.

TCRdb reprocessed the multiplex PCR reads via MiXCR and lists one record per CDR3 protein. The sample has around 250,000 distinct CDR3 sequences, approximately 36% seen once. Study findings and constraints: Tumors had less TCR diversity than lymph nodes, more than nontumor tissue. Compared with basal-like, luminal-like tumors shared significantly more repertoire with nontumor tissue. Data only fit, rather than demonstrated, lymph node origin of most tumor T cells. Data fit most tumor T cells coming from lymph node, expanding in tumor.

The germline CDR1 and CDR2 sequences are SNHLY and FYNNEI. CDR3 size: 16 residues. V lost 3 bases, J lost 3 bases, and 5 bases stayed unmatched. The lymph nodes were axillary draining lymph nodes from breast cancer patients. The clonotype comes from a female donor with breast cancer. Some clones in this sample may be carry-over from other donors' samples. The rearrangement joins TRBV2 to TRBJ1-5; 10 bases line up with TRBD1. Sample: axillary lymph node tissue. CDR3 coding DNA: TGTGCCAGCAGTGAGTCTGGGACAGGGGCCAATCAGCCCCAGCATTTT. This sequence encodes CASSESGTGANQPQHF.